The clone carrying this TCR beta chain was observed once. Its target is not known. Treatment indicated: 19 received Ad26.COV2.S at low or high dose, single or two shots; about 5 received placebo; per-sample allocation not given. Each sample was drawn 63 days after the first injection (of vaccine or placebo). An adult aged 18-55 years in Boston served as the donor. The administered vaccine (an Ad26 vector) expressed Wuhan-strain SARS-CoV-2 spike. The CDR3 spans 18 residues. Germline lookup yields CDR1 MNHEY and CDR2 SVGEGT. The V end was cut by 0 bases, the J end by 0 bases, with 16 bases between. These data belong to a study of Ad26.COV2.S vaccination and SARS-CoV-2 variants. Some clones are missing from TCRdb's copy, which holds only in-frame ones; the method was immunoSEQ multiplex PCR. Of a few hundred thousand clones listed, about 83% are singletons. Whole-study results and caveats: Comparability of non-spike TCR breadth was observed across vaccine and placebo recipients.

This receptor was identified in a person aged 18-60 years who received the Ad26.COV2.S COVID-19 vaccine or a placebo. The rearrangement links TRBV6-2 or TRBV6-3 to TRBJ2-3, with D perhaps matching TRBD2 (7 bases). The sample was peripheral blood, taken in a trial of Ad26.COV2.S vaccine versus placebo. CDR3 amino acids: CASSYSRGRARSTDTQYF. CDR3 DNA sequence: TGTGCCAGCAGTTACTCGAGGGGGAGGGCCAGGAGCACAGATACGCAGTATTTT.